A single sample gave rise to the 15 T cell receptor beta chains below, sequenced in a study of T cells in Graves' hyperthyroidism and ophthalmopathy. TCR beta CDR3 regions were amplified from RNA. Using the HTBI primer set, a first-round RT-PCR was run on the TCR CDR3. TCRdb re-called the multiplex PCR reads with MiXCR, one entry per CDR3 protein. The sample yields approximately 600,000 distinct CDR3 sequences, 13% to 15% seen once. Material for sequencing was blood. These receptors were taken from a woman younger than 30 with Graves' ophthalmopathy.

This clonotype showed up many times. The V gene is TRBV6-1, the J gene TRBJ2-6; D is unresolved. The V end lost 6 bases, the J end lost 0 bases, and 6 bases lay between the germline ends. This CDR3 is 14 amino acids long. Looked up from germline, CDR1 is MNHNS and CDR2 is SASEGT. In nucleotides, the CDR3 is TGTGCCAGCAGAAAGCTCTCTGGGGCCAACGTCCTGACTTTC. Translated, it gives CASRKLSGANVLTF.

This clonotype was observed at least ten times. DNA of the CDR3: TGTGCCAGCAGTGAAGAGGTGCATAGCAATCAGCCCCAGCATTTT. This gives the protein CASSEEVHSNQPQHF. The rearrangement joins TRBV2 to TRBJ1-5; D gene unclear. Trimming removed 1 base at V and 0 bases at J, with 7 bases between. CDR3 length: 15 amino acids. The V gene's germline CDR1 is SNHLY and CDR2 FYNNEI.

V is TRBV4-1 and J is TRBJ1-1; 11 nucleotides align to TRBD1. This CDR3 has 13 residues. Germline CDR1 and CDR2: MGHRA and YSYEKL. Trimming cost V 6 bases and J 6 bases; bases outside gene matches: 3. This CDR3 reads CASRRTGGAEAFF. The CDR3 region has the DNA TGCGCCAGCAGACGGACAGGGGGCGCTGAAGCTTTCTTT.

This clonotype was recorded at least ten times. V is TRBV28 and J is TRBJ2-7, with D maybe TRBD1 (7 bases). From germline, CDR1 is MDHEN and CDR2 SYDVKM. The V end was cut by 1 base, the J end by 5 bases, with 12 bases between. CDR3 length: 14 residues. CDR3 bases: TGTGCCAGCAGTTTATTGGTCAGGGGGGACGAGCAGTACTTC. It yields the protein CASSLLVRGDEQYF.

V and J are TRBV10-1 and TRBJ2-1; tentative D call: TRBD1 (5 bases). This CDR3 contains 14 residues. Trimming took off 8 bases at V and 4 bases at J, with 15 bases between the two ends. Germline loops: CDR1 WNHNN, CDR2 SYGVQD (reference sequence). This CDR3 is CASPKRRGYNEQFF. The CDR3 DNA reads as TGCGCCAGCCCGAAACGTAGGGGATACAATGAGCAGTTCTTC.

CDR3 sequence: CASSSPGTGTQPQHF. CDR3 coding DNA: TGTGCCAGCAGTTCACCCGGGACAGGGACTCAGCCCCAGCATTTT. The gene calls are TRBV27 and TRBJ1-5, with 9 bases that match TRBD1. The CDR3 length is 15 residues. Germline assignment: CDR1 MNHEY and CDR2 SMNVEV (reference sequence). V lost 4 bases and J lost 6; bases outside the gene matches: 7.

This clonotype was recorded only once. One base away lies a much larger clone, so this may be a sequencing read error. CDR3 DNA: TGTGCCAGCAGCGCGGGACAGCAGAAAGAGACCCGGTACTTC. Translated: CASSAGQQKETRYF. The V and J genes are TRBV28 and TRBJ2-5; D may be TRBD1 (7 bases). This CDR3 is 14 amino acids long. Germline CDR1 reads MDHEN; CDR2 reads SYDVKM.

This clonotype was counted between two and nine times. V gene TRBV27 combines with J gene TRBJ1-2; TRBD1 might be the D (5 bases). The CDR3 runs to 12 residues. V shed 7 bases and J shed 4 bases, with 10 bases lying between them. Germline CDR1 MNHEY, CDR2 SMNVEV (reference sequence). The CDR3 sequence is CASKAGGYGYTF. CDR3 in DNA: TGTGCCAGCAAAGCGGGGGGCTATGGCTACACCTTC.

This clonotype has more than one count but fewer than ten. This chain links TRBV5-4 with TRBJ2-3, with TRBD1 matching over 10 bases. The V gene end was trimmed by 3 bases and the J gene end by 0 bases; junction bases not matched to a gene: 4. The CDR3 is 16 amino acids. Germline V gene data show CDR1 as SGHNT and CDR2 as YYREEE (reference sequence). CDR3 residues: CASSSLDRGSTDTQYF. The CDR3 DNA sequence: TGTGCCAGCAGCTCGTTGGACAGGGGGAGCACAGATACGCAGTATTTT. The variable domain in full, with the rest retrieved from reference TRBV5-4 and TRBJ2-3, is ETGVTQSPTHLIKTRGQQVTLRCSSQSGHNTVSWYQQALGQGPQFIFQYYREEENGRGNFPPRFSGLQFPNYSSELNVNALELDDSALYLCASSSLDRGSTDTQYFGPGTRLTVL.

The table lists this clonotype with many counts. The rearrangement links TRBV2 to TRBJ1-1; 7 positions agree with TRBD1. After removal of 2 bases from V and 5 bases from J, the junction contained 2 bases not matched to a gene. The CDR3 is 13 residues long. CDR1 is SNHLY, CDR2 FYNNEI, per germline. The CDR3 DNA reads TGTGCCAGCAGTGAAAAGGGGGCGACTGAAGCTTTCTTT. Residues: CASSEKGATEAFF.

This clonotype was detected a few times. The chain uses TRBV6-1 and TRBJ1-4; no firm D call. Germline V gene lookup returns CDR1 MNHNS and CDR2 SASEGT. This CDR3 comprises 14 residues. V gave up 5 bases and J gave up 3 bases, with 10 bases separating them. The chain's CDR3 is CASSSPDANEKLFF. Written as DNA, the CDR3 is TGTGCCAGCAGTTCCCCGGATGCTAATGAAAAACTGTTTTTT.

Many counts were recorded for this clonotype. The chain links TRBV28 to TRBJ2-7, with 9 bases matching TRBD1. Trimming cost V 4 bases and J 1 base; bases outside gene matches: 5. The CDR3 has 15 residues. CDR1 MDHEN and CDR2 SYDVKM come from the germline V gene. Here the CDR3 DNA reads TGTGCCAGCAGTTATTTGACAGGGGGGTCCTACGAGCAGTACTTC. It translates to CASSYLTGGSYEQYF.

In DNA, the CDR3 is TGTGCCAGCAGCCTAACTGGGGGTAGCGGGAGCACAGATACGCAGTATTTT. As protein: CASSLTGGSGSTDTQYF. The rearrangement uses TRBV4-2 and TRBJ2-3, with TRBD2 identical over 7 bases. The CDR3 is made up of 17 amino acids. Germline V gives CDR1 LGHNA, CDR2 YNFKEQ. V lost 4 bases to trimming and J lost 0 bases; unmatched junction nucleotides: 10.

Notes on this clonotype: A read error is possible here, since a much larger clone lies one base away. This sequence joins TRBV12-3 or TRBV12-4 and TRBJ1-1; D remains ambiguous. The CDR3 has 13 residues. The V end was cut by 8 bases, the J end by 2 bases, with 12 bases between. In DNA form, the CDR3 reads TGTGCCAGCGGTATAGCGGTAAACACTGAAGCTTTCTTT. The encoded protein is CASGIAVNTEAFF.

On this clonotype: Mismatch with germline at one junction end may stem from a read error. The rearrangement uses TRBV29-1 and TRBJ2-3; unclear D gene. The CDR3 runs 14 residues. Germline V CDR1 and CDR2: SQVTM, ANQGSEA. The CDR3 bases are TGCAGCGTTGAAGTATGGACGAGCATAGATACGCAGTATTTT. Protein: CSVEVWTSIDTQYF.